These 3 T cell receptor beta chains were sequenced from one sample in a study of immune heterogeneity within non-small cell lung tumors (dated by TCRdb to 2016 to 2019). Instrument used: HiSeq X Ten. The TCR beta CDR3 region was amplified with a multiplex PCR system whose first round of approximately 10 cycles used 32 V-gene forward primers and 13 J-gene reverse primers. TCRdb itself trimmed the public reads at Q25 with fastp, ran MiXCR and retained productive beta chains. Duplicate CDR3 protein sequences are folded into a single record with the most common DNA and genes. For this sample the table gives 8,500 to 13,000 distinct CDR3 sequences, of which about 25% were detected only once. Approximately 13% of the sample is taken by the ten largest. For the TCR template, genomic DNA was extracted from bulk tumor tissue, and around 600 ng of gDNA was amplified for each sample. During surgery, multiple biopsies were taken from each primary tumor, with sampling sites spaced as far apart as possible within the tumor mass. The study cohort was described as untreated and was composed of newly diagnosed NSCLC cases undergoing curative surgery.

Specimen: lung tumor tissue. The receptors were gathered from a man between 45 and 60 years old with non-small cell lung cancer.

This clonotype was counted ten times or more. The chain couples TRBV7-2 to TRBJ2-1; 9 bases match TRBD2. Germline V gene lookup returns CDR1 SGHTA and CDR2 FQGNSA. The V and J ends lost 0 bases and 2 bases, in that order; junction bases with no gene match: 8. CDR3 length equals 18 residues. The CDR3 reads CASSLAGTSRGAYNEQFF. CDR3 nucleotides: TGTGCCAGCAGCTTAGCGGGGACTAGCAGGGGGGCCTACAATGAGCAGTTCTTC.

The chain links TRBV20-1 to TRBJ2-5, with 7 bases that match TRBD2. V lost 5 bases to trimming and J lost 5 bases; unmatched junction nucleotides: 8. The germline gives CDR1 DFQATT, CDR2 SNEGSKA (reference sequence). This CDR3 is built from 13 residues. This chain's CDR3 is CSAGTSVGETQYF. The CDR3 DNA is TGCAGTGCTGGCACTAGCGTCGGGGAGACCCAGTACTTC.

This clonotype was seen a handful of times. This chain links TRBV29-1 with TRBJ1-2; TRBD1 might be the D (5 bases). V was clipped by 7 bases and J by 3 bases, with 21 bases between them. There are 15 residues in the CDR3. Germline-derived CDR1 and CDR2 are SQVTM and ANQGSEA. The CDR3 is CSALGVSTLDYGYTF. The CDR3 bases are TGCAGCGCCCTGGGGGTCTCGACCCTTGACTATGGCTACACCTTC.